This TCR beta chain was recovered during a study of T-cell reconstitution after alpha-beta-depleted transplantation in children (dated by TCRdb to about 2016). Regarding the study in general: The study quantitatively tracked T-cell immune reconstitution after TCRalphabeta/CD19-depleted allogeneic hematopoietic cell transplantation in children using TCR repertoire profiling. The study at large found these results: Over subsequent months, a decline in hyperexpanded clone frequencies was noted, and after one year, T-cell counts and TCRbeta diversity were mostly ascribed to newly produced T cells. In some patients, the high TCRbeta diversity seen at day 60 was put down to recipient T cells and intrathymic progenitors that had survived conditioning. The apparently early alphabetaT-cell count recovery about two months after transplant was reportedly dependent on only several hundred rapidly expanded clones derived from non-depleted graft cells.

The CDR3 holds 14 amino acids from the cysteine to the phenylalanine. Here the CDR3 DNA is all that survives: 42 bases in frame from base 1. V gives up 1 base and J gives up 8 bases, and the segment between their germline ends measures 11 bases. The germline V gene supplies CDR1 MGHRA and CDR2 YSYEKL. The receptor library was made with PCR. The reads were generated on an Illumina HiSeq 2500. TCR library preparation used molecular barcoding, with unique molecular identifiers applied to normalize quantification of the TCRbeta repertoire. TCRdb's own reprocessing of the public reads used fastp at Q25 and MiXCR and kept productive beta chains. Rows with one shared CDR3 protein collapse into an entry with the most common genes and DNA. The sample table lists around 230,000 distinct CDR3 sequences, approximately 17% of them with a count of one. The ten most abundant clones make up around 45% of the sample.

This sample's treatment or condition label indicates: allogeneic hematopoietic cell transplantation with graft depleted of TCRalphabeta T cells and CD19 B cells. Transplant recipients were children who received TCRalphabeta/CD19-depleted allogeneic hematopoietic cell grafts. Points on this clonotype: The antigen this receptor binds is unknown. Within one base of it there is no much larger clone, and no base qualities were kept.

The specimen was PBMCs, mostly from graft donor cells, collected 360 days after TCRalphabeta/CD19-depleted stem cell transplant. The V and J genes are TRBV4-1 and TRBJ2-2; the D gene remains uncertain. This TCR was recovered from a male patient between 2 and 10 years old who had a stem cell transplant for acute lymphoblastic leukemia, so the T cells may come from the graft donor. This receptor has the CDR3 CASSQGIRLGELFF. The base sequence is TGCGCCAGCAGCCAAGGAATCAGATTAGGGGAGCTGTTTTTT.